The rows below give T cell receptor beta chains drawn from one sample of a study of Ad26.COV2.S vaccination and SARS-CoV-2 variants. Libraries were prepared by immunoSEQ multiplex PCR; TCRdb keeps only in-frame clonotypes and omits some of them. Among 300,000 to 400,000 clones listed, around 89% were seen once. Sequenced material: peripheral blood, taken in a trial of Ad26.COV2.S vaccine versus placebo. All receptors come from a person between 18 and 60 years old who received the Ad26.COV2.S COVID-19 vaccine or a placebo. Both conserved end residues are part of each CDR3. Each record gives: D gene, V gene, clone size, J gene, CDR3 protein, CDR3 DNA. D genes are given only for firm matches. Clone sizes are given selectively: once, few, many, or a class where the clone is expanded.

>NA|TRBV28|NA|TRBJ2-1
CASSPISYNEQFF
TGTGCCAGCAGTCCCATTTCCTACAATGAGCAGTTCTTC
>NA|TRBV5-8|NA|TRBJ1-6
CASTQRVSPLHF
TGTGCCAGCACCCAGAGGGTCTCACCCCTCCACTTT
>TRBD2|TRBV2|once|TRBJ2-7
CASVRTSGSYEQYF
TGTGCCAGCGTTAGGACTAGCGGCTCCTACGAGCAGTACTTC
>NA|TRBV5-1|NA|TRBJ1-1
CASSFRSGDTEAFF
TGCGCCAGCAGCTTCCGATCGGGGGACACTGAAGCTTTCTTT
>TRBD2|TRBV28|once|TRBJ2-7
CASRTTGRSSYEQYF
TGTGCCAGCAGGACGACCGGGAGGAGCTCCTACGAGCAGTACTTC
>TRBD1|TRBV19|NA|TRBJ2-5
CASSDRGPEETQYF
TGTGCCAGTAGTGACAGGGGGCCTGAGGAGACCCAGTACTTC
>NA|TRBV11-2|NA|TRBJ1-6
CASSLGRGPNSPLHF
TGTGCCAGCAGCTTAGGAAGGGGACCCAATTCACCCCTCCACTTT
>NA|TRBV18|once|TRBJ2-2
CASSREAANTGELFF
TGTGCCAGCTCACGTGAGGCTGCGAACACCGGGGAGCTGTTTTTT
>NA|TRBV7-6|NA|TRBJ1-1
CASSLNPGRVNTEAFF
TGTGCCAGCAGCTTAAACCCGGGACGGGTGAACACTGAAGCTTTCTTT
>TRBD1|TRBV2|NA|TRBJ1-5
CASRGGTGDNQPQHF
TGTGCCAGCAGGGGGGGGACAGGGGACAATCAGCCCCAGCATTTT
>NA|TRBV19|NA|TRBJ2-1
CASSIVGGPYNEQFF
TGTGCCAGTAGTATTGTGGGGGGGCCCTACAATGAGCAGTTCTTC
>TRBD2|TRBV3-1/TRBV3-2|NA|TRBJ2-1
CASSQDPSSGLLDEQFF
TGTGCCAGCAGCCAAGACCCGTCTAGCGGACTTCTGGATGAGCAGTTCTTC
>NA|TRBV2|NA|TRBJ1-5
CASSGVGVLGNQPQHF
TGTGCCAGCAGTGGCGTTGGGGTTTTGGGCAATCAGCCCCAGCATTTT
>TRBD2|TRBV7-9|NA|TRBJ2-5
CASSGPGRAYETQYF
TGTGCCAGCAGCGGCCCGGGGAGGGCATATGAGACCCAGTACTTC
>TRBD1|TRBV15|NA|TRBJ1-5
CATSRDPTGENQPQHF
TGTGCCACCAGCAGAGATCCGACAGGGGAGAATCAGCCCCAGCATTTT
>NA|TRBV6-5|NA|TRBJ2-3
CASSYLGHTDTQYF
TGTGCCAGCAGTTACTTGGGACACACAGATACGCAGTATTTT
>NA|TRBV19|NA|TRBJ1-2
CASTLSEGQKYGYTF
TGTGCCAGTACCCTCTCCGAGGGCCAGAAGTATGGCTACACCTTC
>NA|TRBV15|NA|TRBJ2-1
CATSGPPQGSWNNEQFF
TGTGCCACCAGCGGACCACCTCAGGGGTCGTGGAACAATGAGCAGTTCTTC
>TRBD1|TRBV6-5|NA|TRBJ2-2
CASSLAGTVNTGELFF
TGTGCCAGCAGTTTAGCCGGGACAGTTAACACCGGGGAGCTGTTTTTT
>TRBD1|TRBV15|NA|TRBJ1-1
CATSRVQGGFTEAFF
TGTGCCACCAGCAGAGTTCAGGGGGGTTTCACTGAAGCTTTCTTT
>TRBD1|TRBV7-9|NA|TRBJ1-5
CASSLGSGQGNQPQHF
TGTGCCAGCAGCTTAGGTTCGGGACAGGGGAATCAGCCCCAGCATTTT
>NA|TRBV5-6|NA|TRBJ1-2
CASSFGPGGWDYGYTF
TGTGCCAGCAGCTTTGGACCCGGGGGCTGGGACTATGGCTACACCTTC
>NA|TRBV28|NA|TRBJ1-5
CASSLGGEGFGQPQHF
TGTGCCAGCAGTTTAGGAGGGGAGGGGTTTGGTCAGCCCCAGCATTTT
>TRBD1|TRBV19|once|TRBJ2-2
CASMTAEGAYTGELFF
TGTGCCAGTATGACCGCCGAGGGGGCTTACACCGGGGAGCTGTTTTTT
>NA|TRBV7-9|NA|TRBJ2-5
CASSPPSMQETQYF
TGTGCCAGCAGCCCACCGTCCATGCAAGAGACCCAGTACTTC
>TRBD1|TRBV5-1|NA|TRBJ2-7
CASSLGQGALYEQYF
TGCGCCAGCAGCTTGGGGCAGGGGGCTTTGTACGAGCAGTACTTC
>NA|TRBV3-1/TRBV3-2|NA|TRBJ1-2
CASSLGHRYGYTF
TGTGCCAGCAGCCTAGGACACCGCTATGGCTACACCTTC
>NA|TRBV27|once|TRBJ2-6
CASSLSFVSSGANVLTF
TGTGCCAGCAGTTTATCGTTTGTTAGCTCTGGGGCCAACGTCCTGACTTTC
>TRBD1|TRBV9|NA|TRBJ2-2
CASSTGQGVTGELFF
TGTGCCAGCAGCACCGGACAGGGAGTCACCGGGGAGCTGTTTTTT
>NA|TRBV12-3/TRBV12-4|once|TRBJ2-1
CASSLMVGYEQFF
TGTGCCAGCAGTTTAATGGTGGGCTATGAGCAGTTCTTC
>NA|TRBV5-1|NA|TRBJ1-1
CASSLEGQNTEAFF
TGCGCCAGCAGCTTGGAGGGACAGAACACTGAAGCTTTCTTT
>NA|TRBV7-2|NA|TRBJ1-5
CASSLVGSVSNQPQHF
TGTGCCAGCAGCTTAGTGGGGTCGGTTAGCAATCAGCCCCAGCATTTT
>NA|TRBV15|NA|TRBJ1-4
CATSRDYQGEKLFF
TGTGCCACCAGCAGAGATTACCAGGGCGAAAAACTGTTTTTT
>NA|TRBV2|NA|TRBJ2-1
CASSADRLRSYNEQFF
TGTGCCAGCAGCGCCGACAGGTTAAGATCCTACAATGAGCAGTTCTTC
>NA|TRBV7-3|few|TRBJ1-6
CASSLTGNSPLHF
TGTGCCAGCAGCTTAACGGGGAATTCACCCCTCCACTTT
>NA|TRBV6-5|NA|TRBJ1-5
CASRITGGQPQHF
TGTGCCAGCAGAATTACGGGAGGTCAGCCCCAGCATTTT
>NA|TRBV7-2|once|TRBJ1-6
CASSSQTGNNSPLHF
TGTGCCAGCAGCTCCCAGACAGGAAACAATTCACCCCTCCACTTT
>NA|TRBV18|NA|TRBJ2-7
CASSRDLGQEALEQYF
TGTGCCAGCTCAAGGGACTTGGGACAAGAAGCTCTCGAGCAGTACTTC
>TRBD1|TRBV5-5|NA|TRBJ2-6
CASSRDDRVYRPGANVLTF
TGTGCCAGCAGCCGAGACGACAGGGTATATCGGCCTGGGGCCAACGTCCTGACTTTC
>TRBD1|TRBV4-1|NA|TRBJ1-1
CASSLYPVRLGTGENTEAFF
TGCGCCAGCAGCCTATATCCCGTCCGGCTCGGGACAGGGGAGAACACTGAAGCTTTCTTT
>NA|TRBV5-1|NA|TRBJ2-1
CASSPPEGGLSYNEQFF
TGCGCCAGCAGCCCCCCTGAGGGAGGTCTCTCCTACAATGAGCAGTTCTTC
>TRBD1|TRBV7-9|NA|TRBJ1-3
CASSHTPTGAGNTIYF
TGTGCCAGCAGCCATACCCCGACAGGGGCTGGAAACACCATATATTTT
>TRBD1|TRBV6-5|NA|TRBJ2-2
CASSTGTGTTGELFF
TGTGCCAGCAGCACCGGGACAGGGACCACCGGGGAGCTGTTTTTT
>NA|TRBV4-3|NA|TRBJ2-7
CASSQDPGSYEQYF
TGCGCCAGCAGCCAAGATCCTGGTTCCTACGAGCAGTACTTC
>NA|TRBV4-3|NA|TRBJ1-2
CASSQDRGATNYGYTF
TGCGCCAGCAGCCAAGATCGAGGGGCGACTAACTATGGCTACACCTTC
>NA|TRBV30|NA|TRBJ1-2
CAWSGGRNYGYTF
TGTGCCTGGAGTGGAGGCAGAAACTATGGCTACACCTTC
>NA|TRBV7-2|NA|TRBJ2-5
CASSQGGLVRAETQYF
TGTGCCAGCAGCCAAGGTGGTCTAGTCCGTGCAGAGACCCAGTACTTC
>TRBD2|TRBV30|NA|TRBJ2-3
CAWSGLAGSTDTQYF
TGTGCCTGGAGTGGATTAGCGGGTAGCACAGATACGCAGTATTTT
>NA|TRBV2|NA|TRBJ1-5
CASLGQRNQPQHF
TGTGCCAGTCTCGGACAGCGCAATCAGCCCCAGCATTTT
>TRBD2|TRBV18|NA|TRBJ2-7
CASSQLAGGLYEQYF
TGTGCCAGCTCACAACTAGCGGGAGGCCTCTACGAGCAGTACTTC
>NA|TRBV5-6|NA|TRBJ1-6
CASSSPNSPLHF
TGTGCCAGCAGTTCTCCTAATTCACCCCTCCACTTT
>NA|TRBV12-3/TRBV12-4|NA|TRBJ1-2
CASSPGYYGYTF
TGTGCCAGCAGTCCAGGCTACTATGGCTACACCTTC
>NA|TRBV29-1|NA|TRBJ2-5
CSGLVRDKHRETQYF
TGCAGCGGTCTCGTCCGGGACAAGCACCGGGAGACCCAGTACTTC
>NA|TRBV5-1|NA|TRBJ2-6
CASSSDSSGANVLTF
TGCGCCAGCAGCTCGGACAGCTCTGGGGCCAACGTCCTGACTTTC